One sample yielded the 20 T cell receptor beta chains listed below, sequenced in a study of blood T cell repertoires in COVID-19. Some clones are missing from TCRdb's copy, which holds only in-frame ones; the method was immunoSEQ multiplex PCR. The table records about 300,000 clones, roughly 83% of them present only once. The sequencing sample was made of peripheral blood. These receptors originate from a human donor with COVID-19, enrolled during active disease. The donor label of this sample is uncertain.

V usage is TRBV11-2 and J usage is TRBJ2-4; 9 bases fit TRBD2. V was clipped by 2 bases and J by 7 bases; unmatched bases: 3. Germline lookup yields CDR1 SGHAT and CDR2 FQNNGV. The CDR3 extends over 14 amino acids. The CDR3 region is CASSLRSGRNIQYF. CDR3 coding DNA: TGTGCCAGCAGCTTAAGGAGCGGGAGGAACATTCAGTACTTC.

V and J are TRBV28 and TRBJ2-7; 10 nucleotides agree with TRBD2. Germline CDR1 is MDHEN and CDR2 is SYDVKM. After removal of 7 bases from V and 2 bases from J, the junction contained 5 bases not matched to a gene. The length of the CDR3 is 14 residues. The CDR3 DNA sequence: TGTGCCAGCATCGATAGCGGGAGGCCCTACGAGCAGTACTTC. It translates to CASIDSGRPYEQYF.

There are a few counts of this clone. The CDR3 protein is CASSVSGRKDTGELFF. The CDR3 DNA sequence: TGTGCCAGCAGCGTGAGCGGGAGGAAGGACACCGGGGAGCTGTTTTTT. The chain is built from TRBV9 and TRBJ2-2; 9 positions agree with TRBD2. Germline V gene lookup returns CDR1 SGDLS and CDR2 YYNGEE. J was trimmed by 3 bases and V by 2 bases; bases with no gene match: 5. This CDR3 comprises 16 residues.

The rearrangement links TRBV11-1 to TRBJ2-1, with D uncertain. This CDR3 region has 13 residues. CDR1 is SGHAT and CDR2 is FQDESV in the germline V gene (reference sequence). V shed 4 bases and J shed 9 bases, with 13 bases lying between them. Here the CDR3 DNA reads TGTGCCAGCAGCTCCGAGATATCGGGTGAGCAGTTCTTC. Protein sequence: CASSSEISGEQFF.

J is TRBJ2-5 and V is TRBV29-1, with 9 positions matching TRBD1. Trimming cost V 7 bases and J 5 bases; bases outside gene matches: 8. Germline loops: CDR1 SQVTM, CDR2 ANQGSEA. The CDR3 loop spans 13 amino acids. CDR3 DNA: TGCAGCGCCTCACAGGGGGCAGGGGAGACCCAGTACTTC. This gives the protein CSASQGAGETQYF. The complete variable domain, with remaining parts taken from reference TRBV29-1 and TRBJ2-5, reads SAVISQKPSRDICQRGTSLTIQCQVDSQVTMMFWYRQQPGQSLTLIATANQGSEATYESGFVIDKFPISRPNLTFSTLTVSNMSPEDSSIYLCSASQGAGETQYFGPGTRLLVL.

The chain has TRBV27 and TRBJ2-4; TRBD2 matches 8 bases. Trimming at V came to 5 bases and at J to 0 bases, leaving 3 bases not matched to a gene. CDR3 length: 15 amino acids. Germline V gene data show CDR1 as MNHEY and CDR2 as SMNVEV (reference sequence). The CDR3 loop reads CASSLGGGAKNIQYF. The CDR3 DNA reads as TGTGCCAGCAGTCTCGGGGGGGGAGCCAAAAACATTCAGTACTTC.

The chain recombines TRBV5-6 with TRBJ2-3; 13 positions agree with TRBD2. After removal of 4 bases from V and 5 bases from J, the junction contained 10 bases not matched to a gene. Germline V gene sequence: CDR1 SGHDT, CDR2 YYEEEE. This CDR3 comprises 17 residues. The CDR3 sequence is CASSPEGLAGAGDTQYF. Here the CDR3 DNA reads TGTGCCAGCAGCCCGGAAGGACTAGCGGGAGCTGGAGATACGCAGTATTTT.

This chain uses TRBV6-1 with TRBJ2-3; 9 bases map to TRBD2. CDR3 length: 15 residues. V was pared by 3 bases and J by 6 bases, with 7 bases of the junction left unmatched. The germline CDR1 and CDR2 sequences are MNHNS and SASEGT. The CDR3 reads CASSDSGSVGDTQYF. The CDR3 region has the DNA TGTGCCAGCAGTGATAGCGGGAGTGTCGGGGATACGCAGTATTTT.

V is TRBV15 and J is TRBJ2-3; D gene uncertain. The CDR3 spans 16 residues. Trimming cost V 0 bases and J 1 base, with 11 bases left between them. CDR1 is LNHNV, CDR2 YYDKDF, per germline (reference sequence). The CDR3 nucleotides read TGTGCCACCAGCAGAGATCCCTCAAGCGGCACAGATACGCAGTATTTT. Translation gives CATSRDPSSGTDTQYF.

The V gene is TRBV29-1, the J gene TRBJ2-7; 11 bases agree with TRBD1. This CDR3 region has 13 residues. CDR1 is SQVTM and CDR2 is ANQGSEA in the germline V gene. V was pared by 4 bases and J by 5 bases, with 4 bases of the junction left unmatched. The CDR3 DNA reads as TGCAGCGTTGCCAGGACAGGGGGCCACGAGCAGTACTTC. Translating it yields CSVARTGGHEQYF.

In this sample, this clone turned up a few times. Here the CDR3 DNA reads TGTGCCAGTAGTTCTTCGGGACTAGCGGGAGAAGAGCAGTTCTTC. Amino acids: CASSSSGLAGEEQFF. This chain uses TRBV19 with TRBJ2-1, with 14 positions matching TRBD2. The CDR3 has 15 amino acids. The junction had 7 bases not matched to a gene; V was cut back by 5 bases and J by 10 bases. Germline V lookup: CDR1 LNHDA, CDR2 SQIVND (reference sequence).

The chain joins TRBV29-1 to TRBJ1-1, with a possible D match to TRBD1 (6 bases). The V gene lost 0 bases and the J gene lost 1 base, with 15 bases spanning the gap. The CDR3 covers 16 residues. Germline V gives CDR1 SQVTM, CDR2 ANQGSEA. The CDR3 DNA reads TGCAGCGTTGAAGAGGGCCCGGGGGGCGGGAACACTGAAGCTTTCTTT. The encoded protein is CSVEEGPGGGNTEAFF.

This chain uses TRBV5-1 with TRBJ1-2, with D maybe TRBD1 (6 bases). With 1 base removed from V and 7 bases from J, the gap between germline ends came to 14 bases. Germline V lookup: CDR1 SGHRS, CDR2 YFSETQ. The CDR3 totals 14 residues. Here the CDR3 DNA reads TGCGCCAGCAGCTTGATGGTGGGGGCGACTGGCTACACCTTC. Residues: CASSLMVGATGYTF.

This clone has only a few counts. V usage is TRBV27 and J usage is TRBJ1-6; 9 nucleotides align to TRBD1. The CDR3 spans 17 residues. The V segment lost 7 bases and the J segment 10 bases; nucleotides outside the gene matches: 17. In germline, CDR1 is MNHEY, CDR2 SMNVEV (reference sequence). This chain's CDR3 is CASTNNALGQGGSPLHF. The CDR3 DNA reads TGTGCCAGCACTAATAACGCCTTGGGACAGGGAGGGTCACCCCTCCACTTT.

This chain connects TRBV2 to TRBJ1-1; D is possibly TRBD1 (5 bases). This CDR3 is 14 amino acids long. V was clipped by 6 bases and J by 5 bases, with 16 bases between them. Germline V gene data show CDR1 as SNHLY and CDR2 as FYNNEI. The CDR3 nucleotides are TGTGCCAGCAGCCTACAGGAGGGTATAACTGAAGCTTTCTTT. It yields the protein CASSLQEGITEAFF. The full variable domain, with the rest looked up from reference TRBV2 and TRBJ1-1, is EPEVTQTPSHQVTQMGQEVILRCVPISNHLYFYWYRQILGQKVEFLVSFYNNEISEKSEIFDDQFSVERPDGSNFTLKIRSTKLEDSAMYFCASSLQEGITEAFFGQGTRLTVV.

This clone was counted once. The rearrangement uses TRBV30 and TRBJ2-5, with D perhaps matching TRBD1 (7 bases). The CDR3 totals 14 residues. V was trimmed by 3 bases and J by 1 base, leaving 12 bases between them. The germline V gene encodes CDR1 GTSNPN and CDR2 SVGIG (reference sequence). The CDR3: CAWSGQGGQETQYF. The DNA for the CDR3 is TGTGCCTGGAGCGGGCAGGGGGGCCAAGAGACCCAGTACTTC.

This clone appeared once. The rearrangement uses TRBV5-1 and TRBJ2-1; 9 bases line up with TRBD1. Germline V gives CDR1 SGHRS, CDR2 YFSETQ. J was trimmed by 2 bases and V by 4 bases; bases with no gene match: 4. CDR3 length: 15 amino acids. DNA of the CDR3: TGCGCCAGCAGCCGAACAGGGGGCACCTACAATGAGCAGTTCTTC. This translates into CASSRTGGTYNEQFF.

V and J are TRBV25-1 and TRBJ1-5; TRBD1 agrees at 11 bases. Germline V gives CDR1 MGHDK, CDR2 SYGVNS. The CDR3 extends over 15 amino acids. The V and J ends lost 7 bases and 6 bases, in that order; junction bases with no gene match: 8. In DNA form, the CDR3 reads TGTGCCAGCACCTCCGGACAGGGGGCCTCTCAGCCCCAGCATTTT. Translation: CASTSGQGASQPQHF.

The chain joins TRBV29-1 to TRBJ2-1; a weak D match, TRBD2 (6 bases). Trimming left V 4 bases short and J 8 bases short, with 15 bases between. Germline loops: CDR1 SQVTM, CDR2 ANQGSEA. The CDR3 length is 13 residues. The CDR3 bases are TGCAGCGTTGCTTGGTCGGGCGGGGATGAGCAGTTCTTC. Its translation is CSVAWSGGDEQFF.

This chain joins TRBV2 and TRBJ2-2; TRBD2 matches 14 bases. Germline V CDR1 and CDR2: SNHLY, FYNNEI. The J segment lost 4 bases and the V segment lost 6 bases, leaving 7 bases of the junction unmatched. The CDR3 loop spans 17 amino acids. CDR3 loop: CASSRLAGGLGTGELFF. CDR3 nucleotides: TGTGCCAGCAGCCGACTAGCGGGAGGGCTGGGCACCGGGGAGCTGTTTTTT.